This is a list of T cell receptor beta chains from one sample in a study of blood T cell repertoires in COVID-19. Profiling relied on immunoSEQ multiplex PCR, and the TCRdb table lists in-frame clones only, not all of them. The sample yields fewer than 250,000 clones, 84% seen once. Material for sequencing was peripheral blood. The receptor set was obtained from a man aged 50 or older with acute or convalescent COVID-19. Each CDR3 is given with its conserved first and last residue. The D gene is left open where the match is weak. A clone size is listed for some rows: how often the clone was seen (once, few, many), or a class if it is expanded.

TRBV27	-	-	TRBJ2-2	TGTGCCAGCAGTTTTCAATCCAGGGTCACCGGGGAGCTGTTTTTT	CASSFQSRVTGELFF
TRBV4-1	-	TRBD2	TRBJ2-4	TGCGCCAGCAGCCAAGAACCGACTAGCGGGGGGGCTGCCAAAAACATTCAGTACTTC	CASSQEPTSGGAAKNIQYF
TRBV5-4	few	TRBD1	TRBJ2-7	TGTGCCAGCAGGCAGACAGGGTTTACCGACGAGCAGTACTTC	CASRQTGFTDEQYF
TRBV11-3	few	-	TRBJ2-1	TGTGCCAGCAGCAGTACTGGGCCCAGCGGCCACAATGAGCAGTTCTTC	CASSSTGPSGHNEQFF
TRBV15	-	-	TRBJ1-6	TGTGCCACCAGCAGAGAGGGGTCGGGGAGTTCACCCCTCCACTTT	CATSREGSGSSPLHF
TRBV7-9	few	-	TRBJ2-3	TGTGCCAGCAGCGAGGGCCTCATTAGCACAGATACGCAGTATTTT	CASSEGLISTDTQYF
TRBV11-2	-	TRBD2	TRBJ2-4	TGTGCCAGCAGCTCCGGACTAGCTTTAGCCAAAAACATTCAGTACTTC	CASSSGLALAKNIQYF
TRBV19	-	-	TRBJ1-5	TGTGCCAGTAGTGAGGGAAGGAATCAGCCCCAGCATTTT	CASSEGRNQPQHF
TRBV6-5	once	-	TRBJ1-5	TGTGCCAGCAGTTACTCAGGGGAAAGTCAGCCCCAGCATTTT	CASSYSGESQPQHF
TRBV7-9	-	-	TRBJ1-6	TGTGCCAGCAGCCCTACAGGGAATTCACCCCTCCACTTT	CASSPTGNSPLHF
TRBV9	-	-	TRBJ2-5	TGTGCCAGCAGCGTGGGGGGGACAGGCCACCAAGAGACCCAGTACTTC	CASSVGGTGHQETQYF
TRBV7-9	-	-	TRBJ1-2	TGTGCCAGCAGCCAAGAGGAGGGGCTCGTCTATGGCTACACCTTC	CASSQEEGLVYGYTF
TRBV9	-	-	TRBJ1-3	TGTGCCAGCAGCGTAGGACAATCGGACACCATATATTTT	CASSVGQSDTIYF
TRBV4-2	-	TRBD1	TRBJ2-7	TGTGCCAGCAGCCAACCCGCAGCCCTCGGGACAGGGGGATACGAGCAGTACTTC	CASSQPAALGTGGYEQYF
TRBV6-5	-	TRBD2	TRBJ2-7	TGTGCCGCGGAGACTAGCGGGGGGTCCTACGAGCAGTACTTC	CAAETSGGSYEQYF
TRBV27	-	TRBD2	TRBJ2-1	TGTGCCAGCAGTTTATCTGGGACTAGCGCGTACAATGAGCAGTTCTTC	CASSLSGTSAYNEQFF
TRBV21-1	-	-	TRBJ1-5	TGTGCCAGCAGCAAAGGAGGGACGACAGGGTGTAAGAACAATCAGCCCCAGCATTTT	CASSKGGTTGCKNNQPQHF
TRBV18	-	TRBD1	TRBJ2-6	TGTGCCAGCTCACCACCCTGGACAGGGTCTGGGGCCAACGTCCTGACTTTC	CASSPPWTGSGANVLTF
TRBV5-8	-	-	TRBJ1-4	TGTGCCAGCAGCTTGGGATGGGGAGCGGCTAATGAAAAACTGTTTTTT	CASSLGWGAANEKLFF
TRBV11-3	-	-	TRBJ2-6	TGTGCCAGCAGCTCCGTAGCGGTGTTCTCTGGGGCCAACGTCCTGACTTTC	CASSSVAVFSGANVLTF
TRBV19	few	TRBD2	TRBJ2-7	TGTGCCAGTAGCCCGTCGGCGGGAGGTCAGAACGAGCAGTACTTC	CASSPSAGGQNEQYF
TRBV4-1	-	TRBD1	TRBJ2-5	TGCGCCAGCAGCCAGGGGACAGGGGGCGCGTTGCAGACCCAGTACTTC	CASSQGTGGALQTQYF
TRBV3-1/TRBV3-2	-	-	TRBJ1-2	TGTGCCAGCAGCCCAAGTGTGGTAACGGGTTCGGACTACACCTTC	CASSPSVVTGSDYTF
TRBV9	-	-	TRBJ1-3	TGTGCCAGCAGCGTAGCGTTCGGGATGCGAAACACCATATATTTT	CASSVAFGMRNTIYF
TRBV30	-	TRBD1	TRBJ1-5	TGTGCCTGGAGTGTTGGGACAGCGAGCAATCAGCCCCAGCATTTT	CAWSVGTASNQPQHF